This TCR beta chain comes out of a study of blood T cells in healthy people across ages. Study-wide results and limits: Relative to aged donors, long-lived donors carried more naive CD4+ cells and displayed higher diversity.

This clonotype was detected only a few times. Its cognate antigen is unknown. Donors were systemically healthy Caucasian individuals from Russia aged about 6 to 95 years. J lost 6 bases, V lost 4 bases, and 6 bases had no gene match. The CDR3 has 14 amino acids. CDR1 is SGHRS, CDR2 YFSETQ, per germline. Next came a second PCR, run for about 7 to 12 cycles, which used a sample-barcoded 5' primer along with a J-beta primer mix. The authors tagged each cDNA molecule using a template-switch adaptor with 12 random nucleotides. TCRdb used MiXCR to reprocess the 5' RACE reads, holding one entry per CDR3 protein. The data show roughly 550,000 distinct CDR3 sequences, nearly 25% seen once. These same records also appear under a second study, on T cells of mothers and their children. According to that study: No clones detected were persistent microchimeric T cell clones.

This sequence originates from a boy aged 5-17 years in good health. J is TRBJ2-3 and V is TRBV5-1; 9 nucleotides line up with TRBD1. The material sequenced was blood. The CDR3 region is CASSTGGASDTQYF. The CDR3 DNA is TGCGCCAGCAGCACAGGGGGCGCGTCGGATACGCAGTATTTT.